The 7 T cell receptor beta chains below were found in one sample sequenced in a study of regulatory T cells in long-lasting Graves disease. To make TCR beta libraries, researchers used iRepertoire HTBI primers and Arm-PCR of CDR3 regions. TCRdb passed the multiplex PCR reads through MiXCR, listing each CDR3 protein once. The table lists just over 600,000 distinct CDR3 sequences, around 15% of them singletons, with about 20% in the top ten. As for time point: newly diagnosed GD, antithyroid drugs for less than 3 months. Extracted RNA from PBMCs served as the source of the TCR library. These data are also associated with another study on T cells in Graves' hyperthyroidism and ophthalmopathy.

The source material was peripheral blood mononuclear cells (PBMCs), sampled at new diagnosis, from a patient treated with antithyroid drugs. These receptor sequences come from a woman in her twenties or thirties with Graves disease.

CDR3 loop: CSARHTGIYEQFF. CDR3 DNA sequence: TGCAGTGCTAGACACACAGGGATTTACGAGCAGTTCTTC. The chain links TRBV20-1 to TRBJ2-1; possible D gene TRBD1, 6 bases. V was shortened by 2 bases and J by 10 bases, with 15 bases between the two germline ends. Germline V gene sequence: CDR1 DFQATT, CDR2 SNEGSKA (reference sequence). CDR3 size: 13 residues.

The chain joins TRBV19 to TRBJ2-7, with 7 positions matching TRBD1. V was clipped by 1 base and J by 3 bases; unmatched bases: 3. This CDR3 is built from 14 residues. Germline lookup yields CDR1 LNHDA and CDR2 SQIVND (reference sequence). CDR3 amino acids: CASSIGTGLYEQYF. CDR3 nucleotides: TGTGCCAGTAGTATAGGGACAGGACTCTACGAGCAGTACTTC. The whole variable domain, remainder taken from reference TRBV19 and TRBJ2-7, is DGGITQSPKYLFRKEGQNVTLSCEQNLNHDAMYWYRQDPGQGLRLIYYSQIVNDFQKGDIAEGYSVSREKKESFPLTVTSAQKNPTAFYLCASSIGTGLYEQYFGPGTRLTVT.

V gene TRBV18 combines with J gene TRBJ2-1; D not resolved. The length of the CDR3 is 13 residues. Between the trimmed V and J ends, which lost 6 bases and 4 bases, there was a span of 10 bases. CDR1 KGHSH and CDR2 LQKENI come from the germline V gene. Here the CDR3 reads CASSNSTYNEQFF. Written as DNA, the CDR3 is TGTGCCAGCTCTAACTCGACATACAATGAGCAGTTCTTC. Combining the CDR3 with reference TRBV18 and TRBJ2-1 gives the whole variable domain NAGVMQNPRHLVRRRGQEARLRCSPMKGHSHVYWYRQLPEEGLKFMVYLQKENIIDESGMPKERFSAEFPKEGPSILRIQQVVRGDSAAYFCASSNSTYNEQFFGPGTRLTVL.

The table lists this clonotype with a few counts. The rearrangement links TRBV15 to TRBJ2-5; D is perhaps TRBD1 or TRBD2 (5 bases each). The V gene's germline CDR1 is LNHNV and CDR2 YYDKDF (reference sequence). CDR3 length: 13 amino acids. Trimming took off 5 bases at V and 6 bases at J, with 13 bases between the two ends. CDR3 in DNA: TGTGCCACCAGCCAGGATCCGGGGCAGACCCAGTACTTC. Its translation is CATSQDPGQTQYF.

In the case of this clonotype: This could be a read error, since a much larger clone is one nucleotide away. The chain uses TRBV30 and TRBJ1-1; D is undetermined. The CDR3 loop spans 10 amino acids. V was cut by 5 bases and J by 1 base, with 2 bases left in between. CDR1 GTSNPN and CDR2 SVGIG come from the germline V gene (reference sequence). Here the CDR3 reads CAWGNTEAFF. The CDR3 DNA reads TGTGCCTGGGGGAACACTGAAGCTTTCTTT.

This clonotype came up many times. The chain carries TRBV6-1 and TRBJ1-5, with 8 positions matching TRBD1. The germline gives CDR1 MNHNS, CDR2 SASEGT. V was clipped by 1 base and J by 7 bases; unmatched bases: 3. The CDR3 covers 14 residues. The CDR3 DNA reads TGTGCCAGCAGTGAAGGACAGGGGTGGCAGCCCCAGCATTTT. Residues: CASSEGQGWQPQHF.

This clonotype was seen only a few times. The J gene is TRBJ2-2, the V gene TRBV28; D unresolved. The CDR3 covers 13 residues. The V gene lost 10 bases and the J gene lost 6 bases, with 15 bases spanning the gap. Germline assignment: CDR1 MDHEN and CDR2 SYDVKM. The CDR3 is CAITPSPPGELFF. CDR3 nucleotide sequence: TGTGCCATTACGCCCTCTCCCCCCGGGGAGCTGTTTTTT. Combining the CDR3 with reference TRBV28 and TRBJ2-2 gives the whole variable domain DVKVTQSSRYLVKRTGEKVFLECVQDMDHENMFWYRQDPGLGLRLIYFSYDVKMKEKGDIPEGYSVSREKKERFSLILESASTNQTSMYLCAITPSPPGELFFGEGSRLTVL.